This T cell receptor (beta chain) appears in the sequencing data of a study of control samples from healthy donors and cancer patients. Germline V lookup: CDR1 MNHEY, CDR2 SVGEGT. The V and J ends lost 2 bases and 4 bases, in that order; junction bases with no gene match: 0. This CDR3 has 14 amino acids. Assay used: immunoSEQ multiplex PCR; TCRdb lists only in-frame clones, some missing. The sample contains about 89,000 clones, 85% of which appear only once. The clonotype comes from a woman aged 40 to 55 in good health. The rearrangement joins TRBV6-2 or TRBV6-3 to TRBJ2-3, with 10 bases aligning to TRBD2. Sequencing was performed on blood. The CDR3 DNA is TGTGCCAGCAGTTACCTAGCGGGGGCAGATACGCAGTATTTT. Translating gives CASSYLAGADTQYF.